This entry is about one T cell receptor (beta chain). The antigen remains unidentified. CDR1 and CDR2 (germline): SGDLS, YYNGEE. The CDR3 sequence is 15 residues long. Losses at the gene ends were 2 bases for V and 4 bases for J; bases not matched to a gene: 2. From the 5' RACE reads, TCRdb called clonotypes with MiXCR, one entry per CDR3 protein. The repertoire consists of 230,000 or so distinct CDR3 sequences, with about 8.3% occurring once and the leading ten covering less than 4%. The data stem from a study of identical twins. Study-wide results and caveats: The study found excess low generation probability among twin-shared out-of-frame alpha sequences. Twin pairs had excess sharing that was weaker in beta out-of-frame sequences. Cord blood's abundant beta clonotypes had fewer insertions, unlike memory repertoires. Not following the same donors, the study drew its conclusions from cross-sectional statistical analysis.

The data were also submitted as part of a second study, on yellow fever vaccine responses in identical twins.

The origin of this receptor is a woman aged 18-29 years in good health. The chain has TRBV9 and TRBJ2-1, with 11 bases identical to TRBD2. Sample: CD8+ T cells sorted from blood. In DNA form, the CDR3 reads TGTGCCAGCAGCGTGGGACTAGCGGAATACAATGAGCAGTTCTTC. Translating it yields CASSVGLAEYNEQFF.